The 16 T cell receptor beta chains in this list originate from one sample, sequenced in a study of siplizumab effects on memory and regulatory T cells. Here immunoSEQ multiplex PCR was the method, and the copy in TCRdb shows in-frame clones only, minus some. The table records over 70,000 clones, 75% to 90% of them present only once. Sequences were obtained from CD4+ T cells sorted from blood. These receptors all come from a human donor in good health.

The V gene is TRBV19, the J gene TRBJ1-5; TRBD1 agrees at 10 bases. The V segment lost 7 bases and the J segment 6 bases; nucleotides outside the gene matches: 9. The CDR3 is 15 residues long. From germline, CDR1 is LNHDA and CDR2 SQIVND (reference sequence). The DNA for the CDR3 is TGTGCCAGTAATCCTCCGGGACAGGGGACTCAGCCCCAGCATTTT. Translated: CASNPPGQGTQPQHF.

V gene TRBV28 combines with J gene TRBJ2-7; D not resolved. The CDR3 totals 14 residues. V gave up 6 bases and J gave up 2 bases, with 14 bases separating them. In germline, CDR1 is MDHEN, CDR2 SYDVKM. CDR3 in DNA: TGTGCCAGCAGCACCCACAGTGGGACCTACGAGCAGTACTTC. This encodes CASSTHSGTYEQYF.

This clone was observed a single time. CDR3 in amino acids: CAWISQGRELFF. In DNA, the CDR3 is TGTGCCTGGATATCGCAGGGACGGGAGCTGTTTTTT. The chain combines TRBV30 with TRBJ2-2; D might be TRBD1 or TRBD2, each matching 5 bases. The CDR3 runs to 12 residues. Looked up from germline, CDR1 is GTSNPN and CDR2 is SVGIG (reference sequence). The ends were cut back, 4 bases at V and 9 bases at J, with 12 bases in the middle. Filled out from reference TRBV30 and TRBJ2-2, the complete variable domain reads SQTIHQWPATLVQPVGSPLSLECTVEGTSNPNLYWYRQAAGRGLQLLFYSVGIGQISSEVPQNLSASRPQDRQFILSSKKLLLSDSGFYLCAWISQGRELFFGEGSRLTVL.

CDR3 sequence: CATSKGVDRGYGYTF. The CDR3 nucleotides read TGTGCCACCAGCAAGGGTGTCGACAGAGGCTATGGCTACACCTTC. V usage is TRBV15 and J usage is TRBJ1-2; D is perhaps TRBD1 (5 bases). The CDR3 extends over 15 amino acids. Germline CDR1 reads LNHNV; CDR2 reads YYDKDF (reference sequence). Trimming removed 4 bases from V and 4 bases from J, with 16 bases in between. The whole variable domain, remainder taken from reference TRBV15 and TRBJ1-2, is DAMVIQNPRYQVTQFGKPVTLSCSQTLNHNVMYWYQQKSSQAPKLLFHYYDKDFNNEADTPDNFQSRRPNTSFCFLDIRSPGLGDTAMYLCATSKGVDRGYGYTFGSGTRLTVV.

The rearrangement links TRBV4-1 to TRBJ2-7, with D maybe TRBD2 (6 bases). V was cut by 3 bases and J by 6 bases, with 21 bases left in between. The CDR3 length is 16 residues. Germline CDR1 MGHRA, CDR2 YSYEKL. CDR3 loop: CASSQEPGLRAGEQYF. The DNA for the CDR3 is TGCGCCAGCAGCCAGGAACCGGGACTGCGGGCGGGCGAGCAGTACTTC.

The V call is TRBV30, the J call TRBJ1-2; no clear D. In germline, CDR1 is GTSNPN, CDR2 SVGIG (reference sequence). The CDR3 runs 14 residues. Trimming stripped 0 bases from V and 0 bases from J, with 8 bases between. CDR3 DNA sequence: TGTGCCTGGAGTGTAGGAAGAACTAACTATGGCTACACCTTC. It specifies CAWSVGRTNYGYTF.

The rearrangement uses TRBV6-1 and TRBJ1-2, with D unclear. Per germline, CDR1 MNHNS and CDR2 SASEGT. Trimming left V 2 bases short and J 3 bases short, with 7 bases between. The CDR3 is 13 residues long. The CDR3 DNA reads TGTGCCAGCAGTGAAAGTGGGGACTATGGCTACACCTTC. Amino acid sequence: CASSESGDYGYTF.

The chain joins TRBV5-1 to TRBJ2-7, with 10 bases lining up with TRBD2. Germline V lookup: CDR1 SGHRS, CDR2 YFSETQ. This CDR3 contains 16 residues. The V gene end was trimmed by 1 base and the J gene end by 0 bases; junction bases not matched to a gene: 4. This chain's CDR3 is CASSLSRLAGSYEQYF. CDR3 DNA sequence: TGCGCCAGCAGCTTGTCCCGACTAGCGGGCTCCTACGAGCAGTACTTC. The whole variable domain, remainder taken from reference TRBV5-1 and TRBJ2-7, is KAGVTQTPRYLIKTRGQQVTLSCSPISGHRSVSWYQQTPGQGLQFLFEYFSETQRNKGNFPGRFSGRQFSNSRSEMNVSTLELGDSALYLCASSLSRLAGSYEQYFGPGTRLTVT.

This chain links TRBV10-3 with TRBJ1-1; D is unclear. Trimming left V 2 bases short and J 7 bases short, with 8 bases between. This CDR3 region has 12 residues. Germline V gene lookup returns CDR1 ENHRY and CDR2 SYGVKD. The CDR3 here is CAISEGRLEAFF. The CDR3 DNA reads as TGTGCCATCAGTGAGGGGCGGCTTGAAGCTTTCTTT.

This chain joins TRBV7-9 and TRBJ1-2; no firm D call. This CDR3 is built from 14 residues. CDR1 SEHNR and CDR2 FQNEAQ come from the germline V gene (reference sequence). V lost 6 bases and J 4 bases, leaving 15 bases between the germline ends. Here the CDR3 DNA reads TGTGCCAGCAGTCCGACGGTGAAACTCTATGGCTACACCTTC. It specifies CASSPTVKLYGYTF.

The chain recombines TRBV5-6 with TRBJ1-5; 8 bases agree with TRBD1. The CDR3 contains 15 residues. CDR1 is SGHDT and CDR2 is YYEEEE in the germline V gene. V dropped 4 bases and J dropped 6; count of bases not matched to a gene: 9. The DNA for the CDR3 is TGTGCCAGCAGCAGCGGACAGGGAATCAGTCAGCCCCAGCATTTT. Translating gives CASSSGQGISQPQHF. Looking up the rest from reference TRBV5-6 and TRBJ1-5 gives the full variable domain: DAGVTQSPTHLIKTRGQQVTLRCSPKSGHDTVSWYQQALGQGPQFIFQYYEEEERQRGNFPDRFSGHQFPNYSSELNVNALLLGDSALYLCASSSGQGISQPQHFGDGTRLSIL.

V gene TRBV4-1 combines with J gene TRBJ1-2; possible D gene TRBD1, 6 bases. The length of the CDR3 is 13 residues. Germline CDR1 is MGHRA and CDR2 is YSYEKL. V dropped 4 bases and J dropped 2 bases, with 8 bases sitting between them. The CDR3 nucleotides read TGCGCCAGCAGCCGAGACAGGAACTATGGCTACACCTTC. This translates into CASSRDRNYGYTF.

The chain has TRBV6-1 and TRBJ2-1, with D perhaps TRBD2 (8 bases). V lost 10 bases, J lost 12 bases, and 19 bases lay in between. Germline V gives CDR1 MNHNS, CDR2 SASEGT. The CDR3 runs to 12 residues. The CDR3 nucleotides are TGTGCCAACAGGGGTAGCGGGAACGGGCAGTTCTTC. Translation: CANRGSGNGQFF.

This sequence joins TRBV30 and TRBJ2-3; D could derive from TRBD1 or TRBD2 (5 bases each). Germline V lookup: CDR1 GTSNPN, CDR2 SVGIG (reference sequence). The CDR3 has 14 amino acids. In DNA form, the CDR3 reads TGTGCTTTCTACAACGGGGCAGACACAGATACGCAGTATTTT. Its translation is CAFYNGADTDTQYF. The entire variable domain, with the rest obtained from reference TRBV30 and TRBJ2-3, is as follows: SQTIHQWPATLVQPVGSPLSLECTVEGTSNPNLYWYRQAAGRGLQLLFYSVGIGQISSEVPQNLSASRPQDRQFILSSKKLLLSDSGFYLCAFYNGADTDTQYFGPGTRLTVL.

This chain uses TRBV2 with TRBJ1-5; D call uncertain. From germline, CDR1 is SNHLY and CDR2 FYNNEI. V was pared by 9 bases and J by 1 base, with 10 bases between. The CDR3 runs to 13 residues. The CDR3: CASHAGSNQPQHF. For the CDR3, the DNA is TGTGCCAGTCATGCTGGAAGCAATCAGCCCCAGCATTTT.

The genes are TRBV5-5 and TRBJ2-3, with TRBD2 identical over 9 bases. The V and J ends lost 6 bases and 3 bases, in that order; junction bases with no gene match: 5. Looked up from germline, CDR1 is SGHKS and CDR2 is YYEKEE (reference sequence). CDR3 length equals 14 residues. CDR3 coding DNA: TGTGCCAGCAATCCTGGACTAGCGACAGATACGCAGTATTTT. This sequence encodes CASNPGLATDTQYF.